The 8 T cell receptor beta chains listed next were all sequenced from one sample in a study of CD8+ T cells in alopecia areata. The treatment: oral pan-JAK inhibitor, 5-10 mg twice daily. Extraction of RNA preceded its reverse transcription into cDNA, which served as the sequencing template. Libraries were prepared by immunoSEQ multiplex PCR; TCRdb keeps only in-frame clonotypes and omits some of them. There are hundreds of thousands of clones in the sample; approximately 72% occur only once, and more than 1% lies in the top ten. The material was CD4+ T cells sorted from blood, obtained at approximately week 45, from a patient treated with tofacitinib. These receptors were collected from a human donor with alopecia areata.

This chain uses TRBV19 with TRBJ1-5; D uncertain. Trimming pared 10 bases from V and 6 bases from J, leaving 13 bases between. The germline gives CDR1 LNHDA, CDR2 SQIVND (reference sequence). The CDR3 length is 12 residues. CDR3 DNA sequence: TGTGCCACAGCAGTGGGAGGTCAGCCCCAGCATTTT. It encodes CATAVGGQPQHF.

The rearrangement links TRBV7-8 to TRBJ1-1; D ambiguous. The CDR3 loop spans 15 amino acids. V lost 7 bases to trimming and J lost 2 bases, with 17 bases between them. The germline CDR1 and CDR2 sequences are SGHVS and FQNEAQ. CDR3 nucleotides: TGTGCCAGCAACTATATGATCGGATTTAACACTGAAGCTTTCTTT. It codes for CASNYMIGFNTEAFF.

The V call is TRBV25-1, the J call TRBJ2-1; perhaps TRBD1 as D (5 bases). CDR1 is MGHDK, CDR2 SYGVNS, per germline. The V and J ends lost 11 bases and 2 bases respectively, with 22 bases between them. CDR3 length: 16 amino acids. Written as DNA, the CDR3 is TGTGCCCCAGCAAGATTAGGGGCCGTCCCCTACAATGAGCAGTTCTTC. Translation: CAPARLGAVPYNEQFF.

This clone was detected once. The genes are TRBV5-6 and TRBJ2-6; D gene unclear. From germline, CDR1 is SGHDT and CDR2 YYEEEE. There are 16 residues in the CDR3. V dropped 0 bases and J dropped 1 base, with 8 bases sitting between them. The CDR3 DNA reads as TGTGCCAGCAGCTTGGCCGGCTTTTCTGGGGCCAACGTCCTGACTTTC. Protein product: CASSLAGFSGANVLTF.

This rearrangement joins TRBV30 to TRBJ1-5, with TRBD1 identical over 11 bases. In germline, CDR1 is GTSNPN, CDR2 SVGIG (reference sequence). The CDR3 runs to 14 residues. The trim removed 8 bases at V and 5 bases at J, leaving 8 bases unmatched. The CDR3 loop reads CASAGTGGDQPQHF. As DNA, the CDR3 is TGTGCCAGTGCTGGGACAGGGGGAGATCAGCCCCAGCATTTT. Supplemented by reference TRBV30 and TRBJ1-5, the full variable domain reads SQTIHQWPATLVQPVGSPLSLECTVEGTSNPNLYWYRQAAGRGLQLLFYSVGIGQISSEVPQNLSASRPQDRQFILSSKKLLLSDSGFYLCASAGTGGDQPQHFGDGTRLSIL.

The V and J genes are TRBV7-2 and TRBJ1-3; D unresolved. The CDR3 length is 14 residues. V was shortened by 2 bases and J by 3 bases, with 8 bases between the two germline ends. The V gene's germline CDR1 is SGHTA and CDR2 FQGNSA. The CDR3 loop is CASSLLEVGNTIYF. The CDR3 nucleotides read TGTGCCAGCAGCTTACTCGAGGTTGGAAACACCATATATTTT.

This clone was found a few times. This chain links TRBV4-1 with TRBJ2-7; 11 nucleotides align to TRBD1. This CDR3 is 18 amino acids long. The germline V gene has CDR1 MGHRA and CDR2 YSYEKL. V gave up 1 base and J gave up 5 bases; unmatched junction bases: 13. The CDR3 region has the DNA TGCGCCAGCAGCCAAGGTCCCCCGGGGACAGGGGGTCTTGACGAGCAGTACTTC. It translates to CASSQGPPGTGGLDEQYF.

This clone was seen more than once but under ten times. This chain links TRBV29-1 with TRBJ2-7, with D perhaps TRBD1 or TRBD2 (6 bases each). V was clipped by 5 bases and J by 4 bases, with 12 bases between them. Germline V gene sequence: CDR1 SQVTM, CDR2 ANQGSEA. The CDR3 loop spans 12 amino acids. The CDR3 DNA follows: TGCAGCGTTTCGGGGGACAATTACGAGCAGTACTTC. It encodes CSVSGDNYEQYF.